The 7 T cell receptor beta chains listed next were all sequenced from one sample in a study of shared clonotypes between healthy human individuals. Assay used: immunoSEQ multiplex PCR; TCRdb lists only in-frame clones, some missing. The table has over 1.5 million clones, under 99% seen once. Sample: naive CD4+ T cells sorted from blood. Subset denoted: CD45RA+ positively selected. These receptor sequences come from a man younger than 40 in good health.

This clone was detected once. This chain joins TRBV28 and TRBJ1-4; D not certain. Germline V CDR1 and CDR2: MDHEN, SYDVKM. Trimming pared 7 bases from V and 4 bases from J, leaving 7 bases between. The CDR3 is 12 residues long. The CDR3 region has the DNA TGTGCCAGCATTTCTCATAATGAAAAACTGTTTTTT. Amino acid sequence: CASISHNEKLFF.

The chain carries TRBV10-3 and TRBJ2-3, with D possibly matching TRBD2 (5 bases). Per germline, CDR1 ENHRY and CDR2 SYGVKD. V was shortened by 2 bases and J by 1 base, with 10 bases between the two germline ends. This CDR3 is 15 amino acids long. CDR3 bases: TGTGCCATCAGTGAGAGGGAGATTGGCACAGATACGCAGTATTTT. This translates into CAISEREIGTDTQYF.

This chain connects TRBV11-3 to TRBJ2-7; a possible D gene is TRBD2 (6 bases). Per germline, CDR1 SGHNT and CDR2 YENEEA. The CDR3 length is 13 residues. V was shortened by 6 bases and J by 0 bases, with 9 bases between the two germline ends. The CDR3 spells CASSGTPSYEQYF. The DNA of the CDR3 is TGTGCCAGCAGTGGGACTCCCTCCTACGAGCAGTACTTC.

As to this clone: The sample contains more than one DNA sequence encoding this CDR3. This chain connects TRBV25-1 to TRBJ1-5, with a possible D match to TRBD1 (5 bases). The CDR3 runs to 14 residues. V was pared by 0 bases and J by 7 bases, with 10 bases between. Germline values: CDR1 MGHDK, CDR2 SYGVNS. The CDR3 loop reads CASSEYGGGQPQHF. The CDR3 DNA reads TGTGCCAGCAGTGAATACGGGGGGGGACAGCCCCAGCATTTT.

This clone was detected only once. The gene calls are TRBV11-2 and TRBJ2-1, with D perhaps TRBD2 (6 bases). With 6 bases removed from V and 2 bases from J, the gap between germline ends came to 11 bases. The CDR3 runs 14 residues. The germline V gene has CDR1 SGHAT and CDR2 FQNNGV. This CDR3 is CASSYGRPYNEQFF. DNA of the CDR3: TGTGCCAGCAGTTATGGGAGGCCCTACAATGAGCAGTTCTTC.

The chain recombines TRBV10-3 with TRBJ2-3, with unresolved D. The germline V and J ends were trimmed by 7 bases and 4 bases, with 15 bases remaining between them. CDR1 and CDR2 (germline): ENHRY, SYGVKD. CDR3 length: 14 amino acids. The CDR3 region has the DNA TGTGCCATCAATGGTAGAGCTGTGTCAGATACGCAGTATTTT. It translates to CAINGRAVSDTQYF.

J is TRBJ2-1 and V is TRBV10-1, with TRBD2 as a possible D gene (5 bases). CDR1 and CDR2 (germline): WNHNN, SYGVQD (reference sequence). V was pared by 3 bases and J by 3 bases, with 6 bases between. The CDR3 loop spans 13 amino acids. CDR3 sequence (DNA): TGCGCCAGCAGTGACGGGGACTACAATGAGCAGTTCTTC. Amino acids: CASSDGDYNEQFF.